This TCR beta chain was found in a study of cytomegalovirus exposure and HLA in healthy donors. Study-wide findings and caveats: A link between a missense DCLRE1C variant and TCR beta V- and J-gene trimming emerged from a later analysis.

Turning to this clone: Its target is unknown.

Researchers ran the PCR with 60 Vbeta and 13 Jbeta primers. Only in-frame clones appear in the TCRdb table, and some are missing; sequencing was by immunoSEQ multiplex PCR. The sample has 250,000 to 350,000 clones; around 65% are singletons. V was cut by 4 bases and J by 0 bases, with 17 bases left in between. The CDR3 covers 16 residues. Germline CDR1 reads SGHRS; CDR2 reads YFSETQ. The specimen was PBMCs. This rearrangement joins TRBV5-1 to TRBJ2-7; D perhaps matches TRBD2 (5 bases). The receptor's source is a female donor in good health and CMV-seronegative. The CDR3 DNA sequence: TGCGCCAGCAGCCCCTTATCGAGCGGCAGCTCCTACGAGCAGTACTTC. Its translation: CASSPLSSGSSYEQYF.